This T cell receptor (beta chain) derives from a study of blood T cell repertoires in COVID-19. Overall study context: PBMCs, B-cell-depleted T cells, or T cells were the source of the cDNA or gDNA that made up the material.

This CDR3 has 16 residues. With 3 bases clipped from V and 8 bases from J, the junction kept 8 bases outside the gene matches. From germline, CDR1 is LGHDT and CDR2 YNNKEL (reference sequence). This table comes from immunoSEQ multiplex PCR, and its TCRdb copy is limited to in-frame clones, with some not included. The table includes hundreds of thousands of clones, around 81% detected once. This receptor was obtained from a woman in her forties or fifties with active or convalescent COVID-19. Specimen: peripheral blood. The rearrangement links TRBV3-1 (or the pseudogene TRBV3-2) to TRBJ2-1, with 12 nucleotides matching TRBD2. CDR3 bases: TGTGCCAGCAGCCATCTGACTAGCGGGAGAGGGCATGAGCAGTTCTTC. It codes for CASSHLTSGRGHEQFF.